The present TCR beta chain was sequenced within a study of blood T cell repertoires in COVID-19. Study in general: Acute and convalescent COVID-19 samples came from the United States, Italy and Spain. T cells, B-cell-depleted T cells, or PBMCs supplied cDNA or gDNA.

Under the authors' procedure: Estimation of nucleated cell counts relied on the amplification of reference gene primers. Clones were sequenced by immunoSEQ multiplex PCR, and TCRdb holds only the in-frame ones, with some missing. The V and J calls and clone size come from that table; D and trimming were worked out from the DNA. This table holds 250,000 to 350,000 clones, 70% to 90% found once. This CDR3 comprises 18 residues. Germline-derived CDR1 and CDR2 are MNHEY and SMNVEV (reference sequence). The junction had 9 bases not matched to a gene; V was cut back by 0 bases and J by 0 bases. Sequencing used peripheral blood. V is TRBV27 and J is TRBJ1-1; 8 bases are shared with TRBD1. The sequence was obtained from a woman aged 55-70 years with acute or convalescent COVID-19. The CDR3 loop reads CASSLSGDRPFMNTEAFF. In DNA, the CDR3 is TGTGCCAGCAGTTTATCGGGGGACAGGCCCTTTATGAACACTGAAGCTTTCTTT.